This T cell receptor (beta chain) was identified during a study of response to subunit inactivated influenza vaccine. TCRdb reprocessed the RT-PCR reads via MiXCR and lists one record per CDR3 protein. The sample lists 400,000 to 550,000 distinct CDR3 sequences, approximately 24% occurring once. CDR3 size: 15 residues. Unmatched junction bases numbered 11, after V lost 6 bases and J lost 6 bases. This TCR was recovered from a man between 45 and 60 years old who received an inactivated influenza vaccine. This chain joins TRBV12-3 or TRBV12-4 and TRBJ2-1, with 7 bases identical to TRBD1. Specimen: CD4+ T cells sorted from PBMCs, collected 4 to 6 days after vaccination. In DNA, the CDR3 is TGTGCCAGCAGCAACTGGGACAGCCCATCCAATGAGCAGTTCTTC. Encoded protein: CASSNWDSPSNEQFF.